Below, 26 T cell receptor beta chains from the same sample are listed, as sequenced in a study of T cell responses to AZD1222 COVID-19 vaccine. The protocol was immunoSEQ multiplex PCR, while the TCRdb copy is restricted to in-frame clones and leaves out a portion. The sample shows 100,000 to 150,000 clones, 90% of them seen only once. Sequenced here: peripheral blood, sampled on day 0 of AZD1222 vaccination. The receptors derive from an adult in good health.

This rearrangement joins TRBV6-2 or TRBV6-3 to TRBJ2-7, with 8 bases lining up with TRBD1. Losses at the gene ends were 5 bases for V and 4 bases for J; bases not matched to a gene: 10. This CDR3 comprises 15 residues. Germline assignment: CDR1 MNHEY and CDR2 SVGEGT. The CDR3: CASSPLGQGSYEQYF. The CDR3 DNA reads as TGTGCCAGCAGTCCCCTCGGACAGGGATCTTACGAGCAGTACTTC.

The chain has TRBV27 and TRBJ2-4, with D perhaps TRBD1 (6 bases). CDR3 length: 14 residues. Germline V gene lookup returns CDR1 MNHEY and CDR2 SMNVEV (reference sequence). Trimming shortened V by 5 bases and J by 7 bases, and 15 bases separated the two germline ends. CDR3 protein: CASSAGNTGNIQYF. Here the CDR3 DNA reads TGTGCCAGCAGTGCAGGGAATACAGGGAACATTCAGTACTTC.

The rearrangement links TRBV5-1 to TRBJ1-2; D unclear. V was cut by 4 bases and J by 0 bases, with 10 bases left in between. CDR1 is SGHRS, CDR2 YFSETQ, per germline. This CDR3 spans 14 amino acids. This CDR3 reads CASSPDGANYGYTF. The CDR3 DNA follows: TGCGCCAGCAGCCCGGACGGAGCTAACTATGGCTACACCTTC.

This sequence joins TRBV6-6 and TRBJ1-5, with 9 nucleotides matching TRBD1. Per germline, CDR1 MNHNY and CDR2 SVGAGI (reference sequence). This CDR3 has 17 amino acids. Unmatched junction bases numbered 8, after V lost 5 bases and J lost 0 bases. CDR3 in amino acids: CASSPDRGENSNQPQHF. CDR3 nucleotide sequence: TGTGCCAGCAGTCCTGACAGGGGGGAAAATAGCAATCAGCCCCAGCATTTT.

This chain connects TRBV4-1 to TRBJ1-1; no reliable D call. Germline V gene data show CDR1 as MGHRA and CDR2 as YSYEKL. This CDR3 contains 14 residues. V dropped 1 base and J dropped 6 bases, with 12 bases sitting between them. CDR3 nucleotides: TGCGCCAGCAGCCAAGCCGAGGAGGGCCCTGAAGCTTTCTTT. Amino acids: CASSQAEEGPEAFF.

The chain is built from TRBV28 and TRBJ1-4; D unclear. CDR3 length: 14 amino acids. V lost 10 bases and J lost 0, with 12 bases in between. In germline, CDR1 is MDHEN, CDR2 SYDVKM. CDR3 DNA sequence: TGTGCCATCAAAAAGTTCGCAACTAATGAAAAACTGTTTTTT. Protein product: CAIKKFATNEKLFF.

This clone was counted only a few times. The chain is built from TRBV27 and TRBJ2-7, with D unresolved. This CDR3 has 13 residues. Per germline, CDR1 MNHEY and CDR2 SMNVEV (reference sequence). With 5 bases removed from V and 3 bases from J, the gap between germline ends came to 11 bases. This CDR3 reads CASSPVGFYEQYF. The DNA of the CDR3 is TGTGCCAGCAGTCCGGTGGGTTTCTACGAGCAGTACTTC.

The rearrangement joins TRBV10-1 to TRBJ1-5; D is undetermined. Germline CDR1 reads WNHNN; CDR2 reads SYGVQD (reference sequence). The CDR3 is 12 amino acids. Trimming pared 3 bases from V and 7 bases from J, leaving 7 bases between. CDR3 residues: CASSEGRQPQHF. In DNA, the CDR3 is TGCGCCAGCAGTGAAGGAAGACAGCCCCAGCATTTT.

The chain uses TRBV14 and TRBJ1-6; D remains unclear. The CDR3 sequence is 15 residues long. V was shortened by 1 base and J by 8 bases, with 12 bases between the two germline ends. CDR1 and CDR2 from the germline V gene are SGHDN and FVKESK. The CDR3 is CASSQVGLGDSPLHF. In nucleotides, the CDR3 is TGTGCCAGCAGCCAAGTCGGCCTAGGAGATTCACCCCTCCACTTT.

The chain has TRBV5-1 and TRBJ1-2; 11 bases agree with TRBD1. Germline-derived CDR1 and CDR2 are SGHRS and YFSETQ. This CDR3 is 14 amino acids long. The J segment lost 5 bases and the V segment lost 4 bases, leaving 4 bases of the junction unmatched. CDR3 in amino acids: CASSGTGGAYGYTF. CDR3 nucleotides: TGCGCCAGCAGCGGGACAGGGGGAGCTTATGGCTACACCTTC.

This clone has more than one count but fewer than ten. This chain links TRBV6-4 with TRBJ2-3; D gene unclear. Germline CDR1 MRHNA, CDR2 SNTAGT. Trimming removed 6 bases from V and 0 bases from J, with 10 bases in between. The CDR3 consists of 14 residues. CDR3 DNA: TGTGCCAGCAGCGTGTCGGGTAGCACAGATACGCAGTATTTT. Its protein product is CASSVSGSTDTQYF.

The V call is TRBV3-1 (or the pseudogene TRBV3-2), the J call TRBJ2-7; 8 bases are shared with TRBD1. The V gene end was trimmed by 2 bases and the J gene end by 0 bases; junction bases not matched to a gene: 6. The CDR3 contains 16 residues. Germline CDR1 reads LGHDT; CDR2 reads YNNKEL (reference sequence). The CDR3 nucleotides read TGTGCCAGCAGCCAAACGGGACAGGCGCTCTCCTACGAGCAGTACTTC. This gives the protein CASSQTGQALSYEQYF.

This chain connects TRBV18 to TRBJ1-1, with 8 positions matching TRBD1. The CDR3 has 14 amino acids. Germline V gives CDR1 KGHSH, CDR2 LQKENI. Trimming at V came to 5 bases and at J to 1 base, leaving 3 bases not matched to a gene. Here the CDR3 reads CASSSQGENTEAFF. For the CDR3, the DNA is TGTGCCAGCTCATCACAGGGGGAGAACACTGAAGCTTTCTTT.

The chain employs TRBV7-9 and TRBJ1-4; D is undetermined. Trimming cost V 5 bases and J 11 bases, with 15 bases left between them. The CDR3 totals 13 residues. From germline, CDR1 is SEHNR and CDR2 FQNEAQ (reference sequence). In DNA form, the CDR3 reads TGTGCCAGCAGCCCCCCCCTTAGGGATAAACTGTTTTTT. Amino acids: CASSPPLRDKLFF.

This chain uses TRBV5-1 with TRBJ2-5; D perhaps matches TRBD2 (8 bases). Germline V lookup: CDR1 SGHRS, CDR2 YFSETQ. This CDR3 contains 13 residues. V lost 3 bases and J lost 5, with 11 bases in between. The CDR3 is CASSSGGGETQYF. In nucleotides, the CDR3 is TGCGCCAGCAGCTCGGGAGGGGGCGAGACCCAGTACTTC.

The chain uses TRBV6-5 and TRBJ1-3, with TRBD1 matching over 8 bases. This CDR3 spans 14 amino acids. The trim removed 11 bases at V and 0 bases at J, leaving 6 bases unmatched. CDR1 is MNHEY and CDR2 is SVGAGI in the germline V gene. The CDR3 coding sequence is TGTGCCGGCGGACAGGGTTACTCTGGAAACACCATATATTTT. Residues: CAGGQGYSGNTIYF.

The chain combines TRBV5-5 with TRBJ1-1, with D unclear. Per germline, CDR1 SGHKS and CDR2 YYEKEE (reference sequence). The germline V and J ends were trimmed by 0 bases and 4 bases, with 7 bases remaining between them. This CDR3 comprises 13 residues. As DNA, the CDR3 is TGTGCCAGCAGCTTGGAATGGGGCACTGAAGCTTTCTTT. Translated, it gives CASSLEWGTEAFF.

The rearrangement links TRBV19 to TRBJ1-5; tentative D call: TRBD1 (5 bases). Germline loops: CDR1 LNHDA, CDR2 SQIVND (reference sequence). V gave up 1 base and J gave up 3 bases, with 10 bases separating them. The CDR3 is 15 residues long. CDR3 DNA sequence: TGTGCCAGTAGTATAGGTTGGGGACTCAATCAGCCCCAGCATTTT. Its translation: CASSIGWGLNQPQHF.

This chain joins TRBV28 and TRBJ1-1; 9 bases align to TRBD1. With V trimmed by 8 bases and J by 1 base, 5 bases remained unmatched. The CDR3 contains 14 residues. Per germline, CDR1 MDHEN and CDR2 SYDVKM. The CDR3 region is CASYRQGENTEAFF. The DNA of the CDR3 is TGTGCCAGCTATCGACAGGGGGAGAACACTGAAGCTTTCTTT.

This clone was picked up many times. This chain joins TRBV7-2 and TRBJ2-1, with unresolved D. This CDR3 contains 11 residues. Trimming removed 4 bases at V and 9 bases at J, with 7 bases between. The germline CDR1 and CDR2 sequences are SGHTA and FQGNSA. CDR3 nucleotides: TGTGCCAGCAGCTCGCACATTGAGCAGTTCTTC. Translation gives CASSSHIEQFF.

CDR3: CASSQDGQGSMETQYF. Written as DNA, the CDR3 is TGCGCCAGCAGCCAAGATGGCCAGGGGTCGATGGAGACCCAGTACTTC. The chain combines TRBV4-3 with TRBJ2-5; tentatively, D is TRBD1 (6 bases). The CDR3 runs to 16 residues. The germline CDR1 and CDR2 sequences are LGHNA and YSLEER. V was cut by 0 bases and J by 5 bases, with 16 bases left in between.

J is TRBJ2-2 and V is TRBV5-6; possible D gene TRBD1, 6 bases. V shed 4 bases and J shed 0 bases, with 10 bases lying between them. Germline V gene lookup returns CDR1 SGHDT and CDR2 YYEEEE. This CDR3 spans 15 amino acids. The CDR3 DNA is TGTGCCAGCAGCCGGGACACTTCGAACACCGGGGAGCTGTTTTTT. This encodes CASSRDTSNTGELFF.

This clone was found once. The chain couples TRBV24-1 to TRBJ2-1, with no clear D. The CDR3 sequence is 12 residues long. Germline CDR1 reads KGHDR; CDR2 reads SFDVKD. Deletions cut 2 bases from V and 9 bases from J, with 7 bases between. The CDR3 here is CATSDWGIEQFF. CDR3 in DNA: TGTGCCACCAGTGATTGGGGTATTGAGCAGTTCTTC.

This sequence joins TRBV6-5 and TRBJ2-7, with D possibly being TRBD1 or TRBD2 (5 bases each). CDR3 length: 13 residues. Trimming took off 7 bases at V and 1 base at J, with 11 bases between the two ends. Germline values: CDR1 MNHEY, CDR2 SVGAGI. CDR3 region: CASTRDVSYEQYF. In nucleotides, the CDR3 is TGTGCCAGCACCCGGGACGTTTCCTACGAGCAGTACTTC.

The rearrangement joins TRBV7-3 to TRBJ2-3, with 9 bases fitting TRBD2. After removal of 4 bases from V and 0 bases from J, the junction contained 5 bases not matched to a gene. Germline CDR1 and CDR2: SGHTA and FQGTGA. This CDR3 region has 16 residues. DNA of the CDR3: TGTGCCAGCAGCTCTCTAGCGGGGCCTAGCACAGATACGCAGTATTTT. Its protein product is CASSSLAGPSTDTQYF.

CDR3 in amino acids: CATQVGTAYNEQFF. The CDR3 bases are TGTGCCACCCAGGTTGGGACTGCCTACAATGAGCAGTTCTTC. The J gene is TRBJ2-1, the V gene TRBV6-5, with D maybe TRBD2 (6 bases). Trimming removed 10 bases at V and 2 bases at J, with 15 bases between. This CDR3 contains 14 residues. The V gene's germline CDR1 is MNHEY and CDR2 SVGAGI.